A selection of T cell receptor beta chains follows, all from one sample in a study of blood T cells in healthy people across ages. TCRdb re-called the 5' RACE reads through MiXCR, storing one row per CDR3 protein. The sample lists hundreds of thousands of distinct CDR3 sequences, 40% to 60% seen once, with roughly an eighth in the top ten. The sample taken for sequencing was blood. The receptor set was obtained from a man younger than 45 in good health. CDR3s include the opening cysteine and the closing phenylalanine or tryptophan. The D gene is left open where the match is weak. Clone sizes are given selectively: once, few, many, or a class where the clone is expanded.

J gene,V gene,D gene,clone size,CDR3 DNA,CDR3 protein
TRBJ1-5,TRBV10-3,-,-,TGTGCCACCCGACAGGCCAATCAGCCCCAGCATTTT,CATRQANQPQHF
TRBJ2-5,TRBV5-5,-,-,TGTGCCAGCAGCTTGTATTCGGGATCGGGTCAAGAGACCCAGTACTTC,CASSLYSGSGQETQYF
TRBJ2-7,TRBV27,-,-,TGTGCCAGCAGTTTCGGAACAGGGAGAATCTACGAGCAGTACTTC,CASSFGTGRIYEQYF
TRBJ2-1,TRBV4-3,TRBD2,many,TGCGCCAGCAGCCAAGATCGAAGACTAGCCCCTAACAATGAGCAGTTCTTC,CASSQDRRLAPNNEQFF
TRBJ2-7,TRBV7-9,-,-,TGTGCCAGCAGCTTAGTGACCACAGACTACGAGCAGTACTTC,CASSLVTTDYEQYF
TRBJ1-5,TRBV7-9,TRBD1,-,TGTGCCAGCAGCGACGGACAGGGCATGGGCAATCAGCCCCAGCATTTT,CASSDGQGMGNQPQHF
TRBJ2-5,TRBV7-2,TRBD2,few,TGTGCCAGCAGGTTGACTAGCGGGGGAGAGACCCAGTACTTC,CASRLTSGGETQYF
TRBJ2-7,TRBV4-1,TRBD1,-,TGCGCCAGCAGCGTACCCGGGACAGGACCCTACGAGCAGTACTTC,CASSVPGTGPYEQYF
TRBJ1-4,TRBV6-5,-,-,TGTGCCAGCAGTTACTCGAGGAGAAATAATGAAAAACTGTTTTTT,CASSYSRRNNEKLFF
TRBJ2-3,TRBV9,-,few,TGTGCCAGCAGCGTAGAGGGAACTAGCCCATCAGATACGCAGTATTTT,CASSVEGTSPSDTQYF
TRBJ2-7,TRBV3-1,-,-,TGTGCCAGCAGCATGGGGTTATTGGACAAGAGCTCCTACGAGCAGTACTTC,CASSMGLLDKSSYEQYF
TRBJ1-6,TRBV6-2/TRBV6-3,-,-,TGTGCCAGCAGTCAACAGGGTGGCAATTCACCCCTCCACTTT,CASSQQGGNSPLHF
TRBJ2-7,TRBV5-1,TRBD1,-,TGCGCCAGCAGCTTGGGGGGGACAGGGAACTCCTACGAGCAGTACTTC,CASSLGGTGNSYEQYF
TRBJ2-7,TRBV29-1,-,few,TGCAGCGTTGAAAATAGGGGAACCGAGCAGTACTTC,CSVENRGTEQYF
TRBJ2-7,TRBV21-1,-,few,TGTGCCAGCAGCTATCACGCTATGGCCGGGGAGCAGTACTTC,CASSYHAMAGEQYF
TRBJ2-5,TRBV4-1,TRBD1,-,TGCGCCAGCAGCCAGGTCCCAGGGGGCCTCTACAATGAGCAGTACTTC,CASSQVPGGLYNEQYF
TRBJ2-7,TRBV4-3,TRBD2,-,TGCGCCAGCAGCCAAGAGCTAGCGGGGGGGTTGTACGAGCAGTACTTC,CASSQELAGGLYEQYF
TRBJ2-3,TRBV12-3/TRBV12-4,-,-,TGTGCCAGCAGTACAGGGTTTATCGATACGCAGTATTTT,CASSTGFIDTQYF
TRBJ1-2,TRBV12-3/TRBV12-4,-,-,TGTGCCAGCAGCCCGGGGCCCGACAACACCTATGGCTACACCTTC,CASSPGPDNTYGYTF
TRBJ1-5,TRBV28,TRBD1,-,TGTGCCAGCAGTTCCTACAGGGGACGGGATCAGCCCCAGCATTTT,CASSSYRGRDQPQHF
TRBJ1-2,TRBV25-1,-,once,TGTGCCAGCAGTAGCCCCGGATCAAACTATGGCTACACCTTC,CASSSPGSNYGYTF
TRBJ2-3,TRBV19,TRBD1,once,TGTGCCAGTATTGGACAGGGCTGGGGCACAGATACGCAGTATTTT,CASIGQGWGTDTQYF
TRBJ1-5,TRBV7-9,-,-,TGTGCCGAGGGCAGAGCAGAATTCAATCAGCCCCAGCATTTT,CAEGRAEFNQPQHF
TRBJ2-5,TRBV7-7,TRBD2,few,TGTGCTAGCAGCTTAGTAGCGGGGGGAGGCCATGAGCAGTACTTC,CASSLVAGGGHEQYF
TRBJ2-3,TRBV7-6,-,few,TGTGCCAGCAGCTTATCCTCCGGAGCGGTGTACACAGATACGCAGTATTTT,CASSLSSGAVYTDTQYF
TRBJ2-1,TRBV27,TRBD1,-,TGTGCCAGCAGTTTAATTCTCCCGGGACAGGGGAGCTCCTACAATGAGCAGTTCTTC,CASSLILPGQGSSYNEQFF
TRBJ1-4,TRBV12-3/TRBV12-4,TRBD1,few,TGTGCCAGCAGATCCGACGGACAGGGTGCAACTAATGAAAAACTGTTTTTT,CASRSDGQGATNEKLFF
TRBJ1-2,TRBV5-8,TRBD1,-,TGTGCCAGCAGCTTGGGAGGACAGGCTTCCAACTATGGCTACACCTTC,CASSLGGQASNYGYTF
TRBJ2-1,TRBV28,TRBD2,-,TGTGCCAGCAGTTTGTTCCCCGGGACTAGCGGGAACAATGAGCAGTTCTTC,CASSLFPGTSGNNEQFF
TRBJ2-3,TRBV5-6,-,few,TGTGCCAGCAGTTCGGGATGGTCTAACACAGATACGCAGTATTTT,CASSSGWSNTDTQYF